Listed below are T cell receptor beta chains from one sample, sequenced in a study of graft-versus-host responses after intestinal transplantation. Antigens for these TCRs are unknown. The table came from immunoSEQ multiplex PCR; TCRdb's copy has only in-frame clones and leaves some out. The table shows roughly 120,000 clones, with approximately 95% occurring only once. The sequencing used unstimulated CD8+ T cells sorted from spleen or lymph node cells, collected before intestinal transplant. These receptor sequences come from a human donor who received an intestinal transplant. The CDR3 runs from the conserved cysteine through the conserved F or W. The order of the fields is D gene, J gene, V gene, clone size, CDR3 protein, CDR3 DNA. A D gene is named only where the DNA matches it firmly. Some rows have no size entry. The others give once, few or many, or a class for an expanded clone.

D gene: -; J gene: TRBJ2-1; V gene: TRBV4-1; clone size: -; CDR3 protein: CASSQFRGGQFF; CDR3 DNA: TGCGCCAGCAGCCAATTCCGAGGCGGGCAGTTCTTC
D gene: -; J gene: TRBJ2-5; V gene: TRBV7-9; clone size: -; CDR3 protein: CASSDPGLRGTQYF; CDR3 DNA: TGTGCCAGCAGCGACCCGGGACTGCGCGGGACCCAGTACTTC
D gene: TRBD1; J gene: TRBJ1-2; V gene: TRBV7-8; clone size: -; CDR3 protein: CASSQTRQGRYGYTF; CDR3 DNA: TGTGCCAGCAGTCAGACTCGACAGGGAAGATATGGCTACACCTTC
D gene: TRBD2; J gene: TRBJ2-5; V gene: TRBV18; clone size: -; CDR3 protein: CASSPLAGVEETQYF; CDR3 DNA: TGTGCCAGCTCACCGTTAGCGGGAGTTGAAGAGACCCAGTACTTC
D gene: TRBD2; J gene: TRBJ2-1; V gene: TRBV15; clone size: -; CDR3 protein: CATSRDELAGVGEQFF; CDR3 DNA: TGTGCCACCAGCAGAGATGAACTAGCGGGAGTCGGTGAGCAGTTCTTC
D gene: -; J gene: TRBJ2-7; V gene: TRBV29-1; clone size: once; CDR3 protein: CSVEDRTSSYEQYF; CDR3 DNA: TGCAGCGTTGAAGATCGGACGAGCTCCTACGAGCAGTACTTC
D gene: -; J gene: TRBJ1-1; V gene: TRBV9; clone size: -; CDR3 protein: CASSPGSGRDTEAFF; CDR3 DNA: TGTGCCAGCAGCCCCGGATCGGGGCGTGACACTGAAGCTTTCTTT
D gene: -; J gene: TRBJ1-5; V gene: TRBV12-5; clone size: once; CDR3 protein: CASQLGVGQPQHF; CDR3 DNA: TGTGCTAGTCAACTGGGGGTAGGTCAGCCCCAGCATTTT
D gene: -; J gene: TRBJ1-1; V gene: TRBV7-8; clone size: -; CDR3 protein: CASSLGRGNTEAFF; CDR3 DNA: TGTGCCAGCAGCTTAGGCAGGGGGAACACTGAAGCTTTCTTT
D gene: -; J gene: TRBJ2-1; V gene: TRBV4-1; clone size: -; CDR3 protein: CASSHDRILAPFTNEQFF; CDR3 DNA: TGCGCCAGCAGCCACGATCGAATACTAGCACCTTTTACCAATGAGCAGTTCTTC
D gene: -; J gene: TRBJ1-1; V gene: TRBV13; clone size: -; CDR3 protein: CASSLVGRTEAFF; CDR3 DNA: TGTGCCAGCAGCTTAGTGGGTAGAACTGAAGCTTTCTTT
D gene: TRBD1; J gene: TRBJ2-1; V gene: TRBV7-9; clone size: few; CDR3 protein: CASSQRTGNEQFF; CDR3 DNA: TGTGCCAGCAGCCAGCGGACAGGGAATGAGCAGTTCTTC
D gene: -; J gene: TRBJ1-3; V gene: TRBV25-1; clone size: -; CDR3 protein: CASSDFGDGNTIYF; CDR3 DNA: TGTGCCAGCAGTGACTTTGGGGATGGAAACACCATATATTTT
D gene: TRBD1; J gene: TRBJ2-1; V gene: TRBV15; clone size: -; CDR3 protein: CATSQQGVLGNEQFF; CDR3 DNA: TGTGCCACCAGTCAACAGGGGGTTTTGGGCAATGAGCAGTTCTTC
D gene: -; J gene: TRBJ1-5; V gene: TRBV19; clone size: once; CDR3 protein: CASSITVSREAQHF; CDR3 DNA: TGTGCCAGTAGTATAACCGTATCGAGGGAGGCCCAGCATTTT
D gene: TRBD2; J gene: TRBJ2-3; V gene: TRBV11-2; clone size: -; CDR3 protein: CASSSQTFRLAVTDTQYF; CDR3 DNA: TGTGCCAGCAGCTCCCAGACGTTCCGACTAGCGGTCACAGATACGCAGTATTTT
D gene: TRBD1; J gene: TRBJ1-1; V gene: TRBV2; clone size: -; CDR3 protein: CASRDFQGGTEAFF; CDR3 DNA: TGTGCCAGCAGGGATTTCCAGGGGGGCACTGAAGCTTTCTTT
D gene: TRBD1; J gene: TRBJ2-7; V gene: TRBV11-1; clone size: -; CDR3 protein: CASSWPDRGLYEQYF; CDR3 DNA: TGTGCCAGCAGCTGGCCGGACAGGGGGCTTTACGAGCAGTACTTC
D gene: -; J gene: TRBJ1-3; V gene: TRBV15; clone size: -; CDR3 protein: CATSRSGKIGNTIYF; CDR3 DNA: TGTGCCACCAGCAGATCTGGGAAAATTGGAAACACCATATATTTT
D gene: -; J gene: TRBJ2-1; V gene: TRBV6-1; clone size: -; CDR3 protein: CASSGSGSSSYNEQFF; CDR3 DNA: TGTGCCAGCAGTGGGTCAGGATCTAGCTCCTACAATGAGCAGTTCTTC
D gene: -; J gene: TRBJ2-3; V gene: TRBV5-6; clone size: once; CDR3 protein: CASSLSELASTDTQYF; CDR3 DNA: TGTGCCAGCAGCTTGTCGGAACTTGCTTCCACAGATACGCAGTATTTT
D gene: TRBD2; J gene: TRBJ2-7; V gene: TRBV19; clone size: -; CDR3 protein: CASSIFSGESYEQYF; CDR3 DNA: TGTGCCAGTAGTATCTTTAGCGGGGAATCCTACGAGCAGTACTTC
D gene: -; J gene: TRBJ1-1; V gene: TRBV12-5; clone size: once; CDR3 protein: CASGPDPGQQAFF; CDR3 DNA: TGTGCTAGTGGTCCGGATCCGGGACAACAAGCTTTCTTT
D gene: -; J gene: TRBJ1-2; V gene: TRBV7-2; clone size: -; CDR3 protein: CASSLTSGGGSGGYTF; CDR3 DNA: TGTGCCAGCAGCTTAACATCGGGTGGGGGCAGCGGTGGCTACACCTTC
D gene: -; J gene: TRBJ1-5; V gene: TRBV7-9; clone size: -; CDR3 protein: CASSPEGVWDQPQHF; CDR3 DNA: TGTGCCAGCAGCCCAGAAGGGGTTTGGGATCAGCCCCAGCATTTT
D gene: TRBD2; J gene: TRBJ2-1; V gene: TRBV7-3; clone size: -; CDR3 protein: CASSLGTSGIVPYNEQFF; CDR3 DNA: TGTGCCAGCAGCTTAGGAACTAGCGGGATCGTCCCCTACAATGAGCAGTTCTTC
D gene: -; J gene: TRBJ2-1; V gene: TRBV15; clone size: -; CDR3 protein: CATSTARLHEQFF; CDR3 DNA: TGTGCCACCAGCACTGCCCGGCTCCATGAGCAGTTCTTC
D gene: -; J gene: TRBJ2-7; V gene: TRBV27; clone size: -; CDR3 protein: CASGVLFYEQYF; CDR3 DNA: TGTGCCAGCGGGGTTCTTTTCTACGAGCAGTACTTC
D gene: TRBD2; J gene: TRBJ2-7; V gene: TRBV28; clone size: -; CDR3 protein: CASKSGSTYEQYF; CDR3 DNA: TGTGCCAGCAAGAGCGGGAGTACCTACGAGCAGTACTTC